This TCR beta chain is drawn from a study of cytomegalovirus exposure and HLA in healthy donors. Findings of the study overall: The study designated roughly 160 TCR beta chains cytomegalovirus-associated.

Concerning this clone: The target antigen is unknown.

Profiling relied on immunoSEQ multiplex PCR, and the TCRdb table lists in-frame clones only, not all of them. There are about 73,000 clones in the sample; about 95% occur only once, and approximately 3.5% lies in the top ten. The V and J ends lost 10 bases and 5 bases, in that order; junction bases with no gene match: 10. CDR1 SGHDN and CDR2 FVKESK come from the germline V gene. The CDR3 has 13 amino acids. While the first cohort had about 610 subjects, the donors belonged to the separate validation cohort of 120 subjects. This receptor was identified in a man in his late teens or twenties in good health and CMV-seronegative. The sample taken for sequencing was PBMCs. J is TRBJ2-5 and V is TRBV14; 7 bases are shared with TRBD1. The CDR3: CATTDRMDETQYF. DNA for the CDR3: TGTGCCACCACGGACAGGATGGACGAGACCCAGTACTTC.